Here is one T cell receptor (beta chain) with its context. Its specificity is unknown. The data derive from a study of cytomegalovirus exposure and HLA in healthy donors. Study-level points and caveats: A later analysis found TCR association rates differed by HLA locus, highest for DRB1 and lowest for HLA-C. The study labeled about 160 TCR beta chains cytomegalovirus-associated.

In germline, CDR1 is SEHNR, CDR2 FQNEAQ (reference sequence). The ends lost 1 base at V and 4 bases at J; junction bases unmatched: 8. The CDR3 loop spans 17 amino acids. A multiplex PCR was run with 60 Vbeta primers and 13 Jbeta primers. Profiling relied on immunoSEQ multiplex PCR, and the TCRdb table lists in-frame clones only, not all of them. This table holds about 180,000 clones, about 77% found once. This sequence joins TRBV7-9 and TRBJ2-1; 9 nucleotides agree with TRBD1. Sequenced input: PBMCs. The TCR was taken from a woman under 40 in good health and CMV-seropositive. This CDR3 reads CASSLGPRQGEYNEQFF. In DNA, the CDR3 is TGTGCCAGCAGCTTAGGCCCTCGACAGGGGGAATACAATGAGCAGTTCTTC.